Listed here are 24 T cell receptor beta chains from one sample, sequenced in a study of blood T cell repertoires in COVID-19. Clones were sequenced by immunoSEQ multiplex PCR, and TCRdb holds only the in-frame ones, with some missing. The sample includes approximately 230,000 clones, roughly nine tenths of them seen just once. Sample: peripheral blood. These receptors originate from a man between 18 and 35 years old with active or convalescent COVID-19.

V gene TRBV6-6 combines with J gene TRBJ1-6; D not certain. Germline values: CDR1 MNHNY, CDR2 SVGAGI (reference sequence). V lost 5 bases, J lost 4 bases, and 9 bases lay in between. This CDR3 contains 14 residues. The CDR3 sequence is CASSERVYNSPLHF. CDR3 nucleotide sequence: TGTGCCAGCAGTGAGAGGGTGTATAATTCACCCCTCCACTTT.

The chain carries TRBV27 and TRBJ1-5, with D perhaps matching TRBD1 (5 bases). CDR1 and CDR2 (germline): MNHEY, SMNVEV (reference sequence). The CDR3 extends over 17 amino acids. V was trimmed by 0 bases and J by 3 bases, leaving 15 bases between them. CDR3 bases: TGTGCCAGCAGTTTATCGGGGAAAGGACACCACAATCAGCCCCAGCATTTT. As protein: CASSLSGKGHHNQPQHF.

The chain is built from TRBV4-3 and TRBJ2-2; D is perhaps TRBD2 (7 bases). The germline gives CDR1 LGHNA, CDR2 YSLEER. The CDR3 is made up of 17 amino acids. V shed 3 bases and J shed 2 bases, with 16 bases lying between them. The CDR3 region has the DNA TGCGCCAGCAGCCAGGGGACAACTAGCGTAAACACCGGGGAGCTGTTTTTT. Its translation: CASSQGTTSVNTGELFF.

This chain links TRBV18 with TRBJ2-7; 10 bases match TRBD2. CDR3 length: 15 amino acids. V was pared by 3 bases and J by 5 bases, with 7 bases of the junction left unmatched. Germline loops: CDR1 KGHSH, CDR2 LQKENI. This chain's CDR3 is CASSPGSGRNHEQYF. CDR3 DNA sequence: TGTGCCAGCTCACCCGGTAGCGGGAGGAACCACGAGCAGTACTTC.

This clone was recorded a few times. V usage is TRBV28 and J usage is TRBJ1-2; 7 bases are shared with TRBD1. The CDR3 consists of 14 residues. Germline V gene sequence: CDR1 MDHEN, CDR2 SYDVKM. The junction had 5 bases not matched to a gene; V was cut back by 5 bases and J by 2 bases. The CDR3 loop reads CASSPMGQNYGYTF. The CDR3 coding sequence is TGTGCCAGCAGTCCTATGGGACAGAACTATGGCTACACCTTC.

The chain couples TRBV30 to TRBJ2-7; no reliable D call. The CDR3 has 13 amino acids. V gave up 0 bases and J gave up 1 base, with 7 bases separating them. Germline V gene sequence: CDR1 GTSNPN, CDR2 SVGIG (reference sequence). The CDR3 is CAWSVTGSYEQYF. For the CDR3, the DNA is TGTGCCTGGAGTGTAACCGGGTCCTACGAGCAGTACTTC.

The chain has TRBV19 and TRBJ2-1; 10 bases agree with TRBD1. V shed 3 bases and J 8 bases; nucleotides not matched to a gene: 13. Germline values: CDR1 LNHDA, CDR2 SQIVND (reference sequence). The CDR3 sequence is 17 residues long. The CDR3 region has the DNA TGTGCCAGTAGTATTGGGAAGGGACAGGGGTCGAAAGATGAGCAGTTCTTC. Protein: CASSIGKGQGSKDEQFF.

The chain joins TRBV27 to TRBJ2-3, with TRBD1 as a possible D gene (6 bases). Trimming removed 5 bases from V and 4 bases from J, with 22 bases in between. CDR1 MNHEY and CDR2 SMNVEV come from the germline V gene (reference sequence). This CDR3 has 17 amino acids. CDR3: CASSKLSQGLFPDTQYF. CDR3 DNA sequence: TGTGCCAGCAGTAAACTTTCACAGGGTTTATTCCCAGATACGCAGTATTTT.

The chain recombines TRBV27 with TRBJ2-3, with D perhaps TRBD1 (7 bases). Per germline, CDR1 MNHEY and CDR2 SMNVEV (reference sequence). The CDR3 runs 13 residues. V was cut by 7 bases and J by 2 bases, with 10 bases left in between. This CDR3 is CASTRGDTDTQYF. The CDR3 coding sequence is TGTGCCAGCACCAGGGGGGACACAGATACGCAGTATTTT.

The genes are TRBV27 and TRBJ2-1, with TRBD1 matching over 7 bases. Germline V gene data show CDR1 as MNHEY and CDR2 as SMNVEV (reference sequence). The length of the CDR3 is 15 residues. V dropped 6 bases and J dropped 5; count of bases not matched to a gene: 10. Here the CDR3 DNA reads TGTGCCAGCAGCAGAGCCGGGACAGAGAACAATGAGCAGTTCTTC. It specifies CASSRAGTENNEQFF.

This clone showed up just once. The chain combines TRBV5-6 with TRBJ1-2; weak D call: TRBD1 (5 bases). Germline V gene lookup returns CDR1 SGHDT and CDR2 YYEEEE. The CDR3 has 15 amino acids. V was clipped by 3 bases and J by 6 bases, with 18 bases between them. Here the CDR3 reads CASSSTLRRVDGYTF. The CDR3 DNA reads TGTGCCAGCAGCTCGACCCTGCGCAGGGTGGATGGCTACACCTTC.

The genes are TRBV28 and TRBJ1-2; D remains unclear. CDR3 length: 9 residues. Germline assignment: CDR1 MDHEN and CDR2 SYDVKM. Trimming cost V 10 bases and J 5 bases, with 5 bases left between them. The CDR3 DNA is TGTGCCACCGGGTATGGCTACACCTTC. Amino acid sequence: CATGYGYTF.

This sequence joins TRBV10-3 and TRBJ2-5, with a tentative D call TRBD1 (7 bases). The CDR3 extends over 14 amino acids. Trimming shortened V by 6 bases and J by 4 bases, and 15 bases separated the two germline ends. From germline, CDR1 is ENHRY and CDR2 SYGVKD. DNA of the CDR3: TGTGCCATCAGAGACAGGGAGGTGGGAGAGACCCAGTACTTC. Its translation is CAIRDREVGETQYF.

The table lists this clone with a count of one. The CDR3 sequence: CASSQDALFNEQFF. The DNA for the CDR3 is TGCGCCAGCAGCCAAGATGCGCTCTTCAATGAGCAGTTCTTC. The rearrangement uses TRBV4-1 and TRBJ2-1; D ambiguous. Looked up from germline, CDR1 is MGHRA and CDR2 is YSYEKL. Trimming removed 0 bases at V and 6 bases at J, with 9 bases between. The CDR3 extends over 14 amino acids.

This rearrangement joins TRBV29-1 to TRBJ2-7; possible D gene TRBD2, 6 bases. The germline CDR1 and CDR2 sequences are SQVTM and ANQGSEA. V was trimmed by 0 bases and J by 7 bases, leaving 10 bases between them. The CDR3 is 12 residues long. CDR3 nucleotides: TGCAGCGTTGAAGATGGAGGGCGGGAGCAGTACTTC. It yields the protein CSVEDGGREQYF.

This chain joins TRBV4-3 and TRBJ2-1; the match to TRBD2 covers 7 bases. This CDR3 region has 14 residues. The germline V gene has CDR1 LGHNA and CDR2 YSLEER. V shed 0 bases, J shed 7 bases, and the junction held 3 bases outside the gene matches. The DNA of the CDR3 is TGCGCCAGCAGCCAAGAACTAGCGCCAAATGAGCAGTTCTTC. Protein sequence: CASSQELAPNEQFF.

In this sample, this clone turned up once. This chain uses TRBV9 with TRBJ2-7; 10 bases fit TRBD2. CDR3 length equals 15 residues. Germline loops: CDR1 SGDLS, CDR2 YYNGEE. V lost 6 bases, J lost 2 bases, and 8 bases stayed unmatched. CDR3 DNA: TGTGCCAGCACCTCGGGACTAGCGCCTCCCTACGAGCAGTACTTC. Its protein product is CASTSGLAPPYEQYF.

This chain uses TRBV6-5 with TRBJ2-3; D might be TRBD1 (6 bases). From germline, CDR1 is MNHEY and CDR2 SVGAGI. This CDR3 region has 15 residues. Trimming took 7 bases from V and 2 from J, leaving 16 bases between them. The CDR3 spells CASTADRPDTDTQYF. As DNA, the CDR3 is TGTGCCAGCACTGCAGACAGGCCCGACACAGATACGCAGTATTTT.

The chain joins TRBV4-3 to TRBJ1-1; 8 nucleotides line up with TRBD1. Germline CDR1 LGHNA, CDR2 YSLEER. J lost 1 base, V lost 4 bases, and 2 bases had no gene match. The CDR3 consists of 14 residues. The CDR3 region is CASSRGQGNTEAFF. The CDR3 DNA reads TGCGCCAGCAGCCGCGGACAGGGGAACACTGAAGCTTTCTTT.

The rearrangement joins TRBV9 to TRBJ1-1; no clear D. Germline assignment: CDR1 SGDLS and CDR2 YYNGEE. Trimming removed 0 bases from V and 3 bases from J, with 6 bases in between. The CDR3 has 13 residues. CDR3 DNA: TGTGCCAGCAGCGTAGCTCTGTACACTGAAGCTTTCTTT. Amino acid sequence: CASSVALYTEAFF. Variable domain in full (rest from reference TRBV9 and TRBJ1-1): DSGVTQTPKHLITATGQRVTLRCSPRSGDLSVYWYQQSLDQGLQFLIQYYNGEERAKGNILERFSAQQFPDLHSELNLSSLELGDSALYFCASSVALYTEAFFGQGTRLTVV.

This rearrangement joins TRBV5-6 to TRBJ1-5, with 10 nucleotides matching TRBD1. The CDR3 totals 15 residues. Germline loops: CDR1 SGHDT, CDR2 YYEEEE. V shed 4 bases and J 4 bases; nucleotides not matched to a gene: 5. The CDR3 region is CASSPGTGDNQPQHF. CDR3 coding DNA: TGTGCCAGCAGCCCCGGGACAGGGGATAATCAGCCCCAGCATTTT. Full variable domain (rest looked up from reference TRBV5-6 and TRBJ1-5): DAGVTQSPTHLIKTRGQQVTLRCSPKSGHDTVSWYQQALGQGPQFIFQYYEEEERQRGNFPDRFSGHQFPNYSSELNVNALLLGDSALYLCASSPGTGDNQPQHFGDGTRLSIL.

This chain links TRBV9 with TRBJ2-3; a possible D gene is TRBD1 (6 bases). Trimming took 3 bases from V and 0 from J, leaving 11 bases between them. The CDR3 is 15 amino acids. The germline V gene has CDR1 SGDLS and CDR2 YYNGEE. CDR3: CASSARTASTDTQYF. The DNA of the CDR3 is TGTGCCAGCAGCGCCCGGACAGCTAGCACAGATACGCAGTATTTT.

This sequence joins TRBV7-2 and TRBJ2-7; possible D gene TRBD2, 6 bases. This CDR3 spans 14 amino acids. Germline assignment: CDR1 SGHTA and CDR2 FQGNSA. The V end was cut by 4 bases, the J end by 4 bases, with 14 bases between. DNA for the CDR3: TGTGCCAGCAGCTATAAAGGGGACTCTTACGAGCAGTACTTC. This encodes CASSYKGDSYEQYF.

V is TRBV7-3 and J is TRBJ2-3, with a weak D call TRBD1 (5 bases). The CDR3 consists of 15 residues. Germline V gene lookup returns CDR1 SGHTA and CDR2 FQGTGA. V lost 2 bases and J lost 0, with 9 bases in between. The DNA of the CDR3 is TGTGCCAGCAGCTTACAGGGTTTTAGCACAGATACGCAGTATTTT. This gives the protein CASSLQGFSTDTQYF. The full variable domain, rest sourced from reference TRBV7-3 and TRBJ2-3, is GAGVSQTPSNKVTEKGKYVELRCDPISGHTALYWYRQSLGQGPEFLIYFQGTGAADDSGLPNDRFFAVRPEGSVSTLKIQRTERGDSAVYLCASSLQGFSTDTQYFGPGTRLTVL.